This T cell receptor beta chain appears in the sequencing data of a study of vaccination effects on CD4 cells after COVID-19. Across the whole study: All study participants received two doses of BNT162b2 or mRNA-1273 vaccine.

This clone occurred a few times. Its antigen is not known. It was after approximately 11 days of culture that CD4+ T cells were isolated. Profiled with immunoSEQ multiplex PCR; TCRdb holds only in-frame clones, not every one. The sample gives under 50,000 clones, approximately 74% of which show up once; roughly 7.8% is in the top ten. In germline, CDR1 is SGHTA, CDR2 FQGTGA. This CDR3 contains 13 residues. Trimming left V 1 base short and J 7 bases short, with 5 bases between. The source material was CD4+ T cells from PBMCs cultured without peptide, sampled before COVID-19 vaccination. V usage is TRBV7-3 and J usage is TRBJ1-6, with D uncertain. The source is a human donor who had a prior SARS-CoV-2 infection. The CDR3, as DNA: TGTGCCAGCAGCTTAATGGCGAATTCACCCCTCCACTTT. It is translated as CASSLMANSPLHF. Full variable domain (rest looked up from reference TRBV7-3 and TRBJ1-6): GAGVSQTPSNKVTEKGKYVELRCDPISGHTALYWYRQSLGQGPEFLIYFQGTGAADDSGLPNDRFFAVRPEGSVSTLKIQRTERGDSAVYLCASSLMANSPLHFGNGTRLTVT.